This T cell receptor beta chain derives from a study of blood T cell repertoires in COVID-19. Data came from immunoSEQ multiplex PCR; TCRdb stores just in-frame clones and leaves some out. The table lists over 100,000 clones, around four fifths of them singletons. Trimming cost V 0 bases and J 7 bases; bases outside gene matches: 8. Germline lookup yields CDR1 LGHDT and CDR2 YNNKEL (reference sequence). This CDR3 has 18 residues. The specimen was peripheral blood. The source is a human donor in a cohort sampled during active COVID-19. The chain joins TRBV3-1 (or the pseudogene TRBV3-2) to TRBJ2-3; TRBD2 matches 15 bases. CDR3 in DNA: TGTGCCAGCAGCCAAGAAGGACTAGCGGGGGGGCCCTCGAATACGCAGTATTTT. Protein sequence: CASSQEGLAGGPSNTQYF.